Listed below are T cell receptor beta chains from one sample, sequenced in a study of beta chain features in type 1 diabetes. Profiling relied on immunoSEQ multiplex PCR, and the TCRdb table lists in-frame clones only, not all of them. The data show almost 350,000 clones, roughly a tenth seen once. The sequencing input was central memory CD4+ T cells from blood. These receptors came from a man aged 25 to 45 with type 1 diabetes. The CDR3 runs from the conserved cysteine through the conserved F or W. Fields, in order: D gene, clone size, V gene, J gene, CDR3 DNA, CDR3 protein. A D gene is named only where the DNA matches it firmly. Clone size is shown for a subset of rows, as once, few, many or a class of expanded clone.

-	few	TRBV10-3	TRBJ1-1	TGTGCCATCAGTGGACAGGAGAACACTGAAGCTTTCTTT	CAISGQENTEAFF
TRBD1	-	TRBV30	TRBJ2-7	TGTGCCTGGGGGCTTACAGGGGTCGAGCAGTACTTC	CAWGLTGVEQYF
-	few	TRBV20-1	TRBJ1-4	TGCAGTGCTAGTGACAGGGAAAAACTGTTTTTT	CSASDREKLFF
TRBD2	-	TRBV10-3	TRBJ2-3	TGTGCCATCAGAAAACTAGCGGGGTTTGATACGCAGTATTTT	CAIRKLAGFDTQYF
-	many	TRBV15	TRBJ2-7	TGTGCCACCAGCAGAGATCGGGTAGGCGAGCAGTACTTC	CATSRDRVGEQYF
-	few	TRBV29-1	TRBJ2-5	TGCAGCGTTGTGCCAGCGTACCAAGAGACCCAGTACTTC	CSVVPAYQETQYF
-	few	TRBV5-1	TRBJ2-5	TGCGCCAGCAGCCGGCGGGACAGCCAAGAGACCCAGTACTTC	CASSRRDSQETQYF
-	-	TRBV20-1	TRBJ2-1	TGCAGTGCTAGAGGCGGCAGCCTTAGGTTCTTC	CSARGGSLRFF
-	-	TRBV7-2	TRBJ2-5	TGTGCCAGCAGCCGGACTGGCCAAGAGACCCAGTACTTC	CASSRTGQETQYF
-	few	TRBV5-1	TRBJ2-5	TGCGCCAGCAGCTATCAGGGCCCAGAGACCCAGTACTTC	CASSYQGPETQYF
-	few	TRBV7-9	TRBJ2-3	TGTGCCAGCAGCTTAAGGGGTTTCGGCACAGATACGCAGTATTTT	CASSLRGFGTDTQYF
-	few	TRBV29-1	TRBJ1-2	TGCAGCGTTGAATCTCGGGGGAAGTCCCATGGCTACACCTTC	CSVESRGKSHGYTF
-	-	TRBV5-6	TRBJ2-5	TGTGCCAGCAGCTTGGTGGGGGGGCGAGAGACCCAGTACTTC	CASSLVGGRETQYF
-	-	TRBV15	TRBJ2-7	TGTGCCACCAGCAGAGGGGAGAGCTACGAGCAGTACTTC	CATSRGESYEQYF
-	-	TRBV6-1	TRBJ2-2	TGTGCCAGCAGCTATAACACCGGGGAGCTGTTTTTT	CASSYNTGELFF
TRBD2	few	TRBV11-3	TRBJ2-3	TGTGCCAGCAGCTTCGGCGGGGGGGCCGGAGATACGCAGTATTTT	CASSFGGGAGDTQYF
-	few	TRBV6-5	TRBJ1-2	TGTGCCAGCAGGCCTCAGGGTGCAATGTATGGCTACACCTTC	CASRPQGAMYGYTF
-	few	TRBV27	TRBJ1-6	TGTGCCAGCAGGACAGGTTCCTCACCCCTCCACTTT	CASRTGSSPLHF
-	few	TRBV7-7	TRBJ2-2	TGTGCCAGCAGCCCTGCTGAACAGGGCGCCGGGGAGCTGTTTTTT	CASSPAEQGAGELFF
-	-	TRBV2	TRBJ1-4	TGTGCCAGCATAGGAGATGGGGGCGGATTTAATGAAAAACTGTTTTTT	CASIGDGGGFNEKLFF
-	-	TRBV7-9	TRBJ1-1	TGTGCCAGCAGCTTAGGGACGGCGGTGAACTCTGAAGCTTTCTTT	CASSLGTAVNSEAFF
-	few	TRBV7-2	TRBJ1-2	TGTGCCAGCAGCAATAACGGGTTCGGGGGCTATGGCTACACCTTC	CASSNNGFGGYGYTF
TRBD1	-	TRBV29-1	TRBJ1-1	TGCAGCGGGACAGGCGATACCCGGGGGAGGGAAGCTTTCTTT	CSGTGDTRGREAFF
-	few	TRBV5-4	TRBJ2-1	TGTGCCAGCAGCTTGGACCGTCTGGGTGAGCAGTTCTTC	CASSLDRLGEQFF
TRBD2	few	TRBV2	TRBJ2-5	TGTGCCAGCTATGGGACTAGCGGATACCAAGAGACCCAGTACTTC	CASYGTSGYQETQYF
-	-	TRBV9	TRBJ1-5	TGTGCCAGCAGTCGACAAGGGAATCAGCCCCAGCATTTT	CASSRQGNQPQHF
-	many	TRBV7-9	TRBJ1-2	TGTGCCAGCAGCGCCCTAGGCGGGTATCATGGCTACACCTTC	CASSALGGYHGYTF
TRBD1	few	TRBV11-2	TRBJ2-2	TGTGCCAGCAGCTGGGACAGGGGGAACACCGGGGAGCTGTTTTTT	CASSWDRGNTGELFF
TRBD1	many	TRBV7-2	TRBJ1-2	TGTGCCAGCAGCGCTGACAGGGGGCGCGGAGAAGGCTACACCTTC	CASSADRGRGEGYTF
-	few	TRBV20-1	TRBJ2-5	TGCAGTGCTTGGGGTGGGGAGACCCAGTACTTC	CSAWGGETQYF
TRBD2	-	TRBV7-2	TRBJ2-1	TGTGCCAGCAGCGGAGCGGGACTAGCGGGAGGGAATGAGCAGTTCTTC	CASSGAGLAGGNEQFF
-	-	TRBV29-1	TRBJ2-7	TGCAGCGCCAGGGGTTTTAGCTCCTACGAGCAGTACTTC	CSARGFSSYEQYF
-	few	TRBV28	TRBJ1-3	TGTGCCAGCAGATACGAGAACACCATATATTTT	CASRYENTIYF
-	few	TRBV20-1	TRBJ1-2	TGCAGCGCATTCCTACAGTATGGCTACACCTTC	CSAFLQYGYTF
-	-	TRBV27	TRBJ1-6	TGTGCCAGCAAAACAGGGAGCTCACCCCTCCACTTT	CASKTGSSPLHF
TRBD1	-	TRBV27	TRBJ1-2	TGTGCCAGCAGTCGGACAGGTTTCCGGACTTTCTATGGCTACACCTTC	CASSRTGFRTFYGYTF
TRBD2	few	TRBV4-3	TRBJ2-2	TGCGCCAGCAGCGATTATAGCGGGGGCCTCGGGACCGGGGAGCTGTTTTTT	CASSDYSGGLGTGELFF
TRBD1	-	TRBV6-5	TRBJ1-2	TGTGCCAGCAGTTACTCCCCAGGGGGTAACTATGGCTACACCTTC	CASSYSPGGNYGYTF
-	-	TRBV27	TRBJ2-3	TGTGCCAGCAGTTCTCGACCAAGAGATACGCAGTATTTT	CASSSRPRDTQYF
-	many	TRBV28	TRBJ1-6	TGTGCCAGCAGTCTGGTGGGGTCACCCCTCCACTTT	CASSLVGSPLHF
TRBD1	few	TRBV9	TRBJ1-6	TGTGCCAGCAGCGCCGAACCGGGACAGGGAAGTTCACCCCTCCACTTT	CASSAEPGQGSSPLHF
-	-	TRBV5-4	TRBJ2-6	TGTGCCAGCAGCGCTCCGTTCACTCTGACGGCGAGCTCTGGGGCCAACGTCCTGACTTTC	CASSAPFTLTASSGANVLTF
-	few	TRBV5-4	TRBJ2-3	TGTGCCAGCAGCTTGCAACGGGGGGCCAGCACAGATACGCAGTATTTT	CASSLQRGASTDTQYF
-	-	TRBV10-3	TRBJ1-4	TGTGCCATCAGTCCAGGTCCTCCGGCGGGTGCGGATGAAAAACTGTTTTTT	CAISPGPPAGADEKLFF
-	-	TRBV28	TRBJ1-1	TGTGCCAGCTCTCTTACTGAAGCTTTCTTT	CASSLTEAFF
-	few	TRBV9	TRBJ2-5	TGTGCCAGCAGCGTAGACCCGGGGAATATCCAAGAGACCCAGTACTTC	CASSVDPGNIQETQYF
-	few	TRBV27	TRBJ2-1	TGTGCCAGCAGTTTGCGGACGGGCAGCTCCTACAATGAGCAGTTCTTC	CASSLRTGSSYNEQFF
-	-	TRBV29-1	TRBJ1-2	TGCAGCGCGTTTCAGGATGGCTACACCTTC	CSAFQDGYTF
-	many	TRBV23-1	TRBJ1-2	TGCGCCAGCAGTCAATCGAGGGGATTCGGCAATGGCTACACCTTC	CASSQSRGFGNGYTF
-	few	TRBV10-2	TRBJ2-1	TGCGCCAGCAGTGATTGGGGTGAGCGGGTGTACAATGAGCAGTTCTTC	CASSDWGERVYNEQFF